This TCR beta chain is drawn from a study of blood T cell repertoires in COVID-19. As for the study in general: In each case, the material was cDNA or gDNA derived from T cells, B-cell-depleted T cells, or PBMCs.

The age range of participants was 18 to 89 years, with residence in approximately 25 US areas. Cohort placement rested on clinical history that participants reported themselves. This clone was detected a few times. The CDR3 has 15 amino acids. Germline V gene sequence: CDR1 LNHDA, CDR2 SQIVND (reference sequence). Trimming removed 6 bases from V and 2 bases from J; junction bases left unmatched: 10. TCRdb keeps only in-frame clones here, not all; method: immunoSEQ multiplex PCR. The table records a few hundred thousand clones, approximately 90% of them present only once. The receptor was isolated from a woman aged 40 to 50 who had been exposed to COVID-19. The chain has TRBV19 and TRBJ2-7, with 7 bases that match TRBD2. Sequencing used PBMCs or T cells enriched from blood (not recorded which). The CDR3 sequence: CASRGGTYEAYEQYF. DNA for the CDR3: TGTGCCAGTAGGGGAGGGACGTACGAAGCCTACGAGCAGTACTTC. The entire variable domain, with the rest obtained from reference TRBV19 and TRBJ2-7, is as follows: DGGITQSPKYLFRKEGQNVTLSCEQNLNHDAMYWYRQDPGQGLRLIYYSQIVNDFQKGDIAEGYSVSREKKESFPLTVTSAQKNPTAFYLCASRGGTYEAYEQYFGPGTRLTVT.